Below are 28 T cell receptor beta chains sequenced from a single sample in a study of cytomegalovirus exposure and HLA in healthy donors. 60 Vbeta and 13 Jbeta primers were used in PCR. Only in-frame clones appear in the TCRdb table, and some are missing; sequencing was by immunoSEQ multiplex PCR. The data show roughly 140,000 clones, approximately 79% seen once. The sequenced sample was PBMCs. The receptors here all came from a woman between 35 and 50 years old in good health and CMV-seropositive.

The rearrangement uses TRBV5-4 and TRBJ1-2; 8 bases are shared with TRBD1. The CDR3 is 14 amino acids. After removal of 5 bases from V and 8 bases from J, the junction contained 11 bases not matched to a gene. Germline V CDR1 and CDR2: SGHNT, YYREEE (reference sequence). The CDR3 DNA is TGTGCCAGCAGGGCGCAGGGGGCGCTTGTGGGCTACACCTTC. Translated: CASRAQGALVGYTF.

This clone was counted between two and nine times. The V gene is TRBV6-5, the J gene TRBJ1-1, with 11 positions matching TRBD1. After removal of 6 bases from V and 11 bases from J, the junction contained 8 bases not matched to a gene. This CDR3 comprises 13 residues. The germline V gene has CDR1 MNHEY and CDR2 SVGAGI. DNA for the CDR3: TGTGCCAGCAGCTTGGACAGGGGGCGCTTCGCTTTCTTT. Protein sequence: CASSLDRGRFAFF.

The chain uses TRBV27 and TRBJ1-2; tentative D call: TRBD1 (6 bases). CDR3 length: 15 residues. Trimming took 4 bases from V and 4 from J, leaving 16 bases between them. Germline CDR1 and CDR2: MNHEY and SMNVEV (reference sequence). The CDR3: CASSSLQGGGYGYTF. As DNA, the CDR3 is TGTGCCAGCAGTTCGTTGCAGGGAGGGGGCTATGGCTACACCTTC.

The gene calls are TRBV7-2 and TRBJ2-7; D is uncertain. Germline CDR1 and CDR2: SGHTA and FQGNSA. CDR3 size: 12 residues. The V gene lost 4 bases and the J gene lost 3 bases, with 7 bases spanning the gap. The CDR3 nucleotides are TGTGCCAGCAGCTCGACGGGCTACGAGCAGTACTTC. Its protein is CASSSTGYEQYF.

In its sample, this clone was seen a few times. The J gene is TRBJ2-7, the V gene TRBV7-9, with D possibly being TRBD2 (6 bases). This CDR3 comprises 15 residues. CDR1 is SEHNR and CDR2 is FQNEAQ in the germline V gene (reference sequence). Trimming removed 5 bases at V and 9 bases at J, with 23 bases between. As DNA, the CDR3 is TGTGCCAGCAGCCCGGAAATGTTTGGGGGAGGTGTGCAGTACTTC. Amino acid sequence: CASSPEMFGGGVQYF. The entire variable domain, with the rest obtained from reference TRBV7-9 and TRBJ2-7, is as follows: DTGVSQNPRHKITKRGQNVTFRCDPISEHNRLYWYRQTLGQGPEFLTYFQNEAQLEKSRLLSDRFSAERPKGSFSTLEIQRTEQGDSAMYLCASSPEMFGGGVQYFGPGTRLTVT.

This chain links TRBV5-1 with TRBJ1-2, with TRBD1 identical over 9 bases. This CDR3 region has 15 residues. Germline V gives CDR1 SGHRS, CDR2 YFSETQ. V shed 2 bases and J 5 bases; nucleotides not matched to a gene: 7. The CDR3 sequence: CASSFDRGSFYGYTF. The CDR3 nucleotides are TGCGCCAGCAGCTTCGACAGGGGGTCCTTTTATGGCTACACCTTC.

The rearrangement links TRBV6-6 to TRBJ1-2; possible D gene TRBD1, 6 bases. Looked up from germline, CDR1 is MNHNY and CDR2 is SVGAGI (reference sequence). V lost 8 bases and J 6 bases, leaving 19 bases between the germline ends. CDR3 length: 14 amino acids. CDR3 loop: CASGGRAPIDGYTF. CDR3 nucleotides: TGTGCCAGCGGGGGCCGGGCCCCCATTGATGGCTACACCTTC.

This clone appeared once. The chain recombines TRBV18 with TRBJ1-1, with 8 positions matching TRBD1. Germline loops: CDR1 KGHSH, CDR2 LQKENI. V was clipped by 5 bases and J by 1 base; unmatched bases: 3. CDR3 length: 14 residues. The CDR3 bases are TGTGCCAGCTCAAGACAGGGGCAGAACACTGAAGCTTTCTTT. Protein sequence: CASSRQGQNTEAFF.

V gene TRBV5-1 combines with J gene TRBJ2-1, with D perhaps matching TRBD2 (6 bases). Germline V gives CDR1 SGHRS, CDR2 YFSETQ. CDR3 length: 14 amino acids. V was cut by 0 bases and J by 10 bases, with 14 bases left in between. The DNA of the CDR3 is TGCGCCAGCAGCTTGGGGGGGACTTTCGGGGAGCAGTTCTTC. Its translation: CASSLGGTFGEQFF.

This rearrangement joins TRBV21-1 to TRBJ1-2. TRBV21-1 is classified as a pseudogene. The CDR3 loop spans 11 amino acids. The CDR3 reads CASNPEGGYTF. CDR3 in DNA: TGTGCCAGCAACCCTGAGGGTGGCTACACCTTC.

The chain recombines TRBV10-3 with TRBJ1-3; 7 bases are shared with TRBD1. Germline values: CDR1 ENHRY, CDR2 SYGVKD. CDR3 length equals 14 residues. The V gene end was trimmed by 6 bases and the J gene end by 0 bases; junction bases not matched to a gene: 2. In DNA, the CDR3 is TGTGCCATCAGCGGGACAGACTCTGGAAACACCATATATTTT. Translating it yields CAISGTDSGNTIYF.

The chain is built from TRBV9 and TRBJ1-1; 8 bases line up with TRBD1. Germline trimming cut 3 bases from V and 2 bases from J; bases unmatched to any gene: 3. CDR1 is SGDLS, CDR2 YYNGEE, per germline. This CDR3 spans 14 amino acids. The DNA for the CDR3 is TGTGCCAGCAGCGCCGACAGGGGAAACACTGAAGCTTTCTTT. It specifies CASSADRGNTEAFF.

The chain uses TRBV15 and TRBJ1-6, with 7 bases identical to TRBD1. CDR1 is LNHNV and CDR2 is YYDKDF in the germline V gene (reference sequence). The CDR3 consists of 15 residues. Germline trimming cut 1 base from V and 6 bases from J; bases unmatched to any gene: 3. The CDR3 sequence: CATSRGQGSNSPLHF. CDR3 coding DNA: TGTGCCACCAGCAGAGGACAGGGCTCTAATTCACCCCTCCACTTT.

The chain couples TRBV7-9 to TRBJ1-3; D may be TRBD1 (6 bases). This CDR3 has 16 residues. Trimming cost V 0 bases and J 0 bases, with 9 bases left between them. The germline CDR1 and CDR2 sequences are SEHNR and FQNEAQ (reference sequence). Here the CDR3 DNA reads TGTGCCAGCAGCTTAGCACAGGGTTTCTCTGGAAACACCATATATTTT. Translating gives CASSLAQGFSGNTIYF. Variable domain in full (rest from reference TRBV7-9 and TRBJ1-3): DTGVSQNPRHKITKRGQNVTFRCDPISEHNRLYWYRQTLGQGPEFLTYFQNEAQLEKSRLLSDRFSAERPKGSFSTLEIQRTEQGDSAMYLCASSLAQGFSGNTIYFGEGSWLTVV.

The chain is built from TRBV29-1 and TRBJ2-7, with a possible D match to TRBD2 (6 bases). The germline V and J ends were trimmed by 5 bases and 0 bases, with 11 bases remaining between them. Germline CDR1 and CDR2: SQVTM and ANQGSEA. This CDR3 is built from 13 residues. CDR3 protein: CSVTGGNSYEQYF. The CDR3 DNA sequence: TGCAGCGTTACAGGAGGGAACTCCTACGAGCAGTACTTC.

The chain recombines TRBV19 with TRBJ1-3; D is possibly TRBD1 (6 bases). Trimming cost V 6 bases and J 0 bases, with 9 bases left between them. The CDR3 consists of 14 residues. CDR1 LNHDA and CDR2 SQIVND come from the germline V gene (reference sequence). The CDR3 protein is CASRQGLSGNTIYF. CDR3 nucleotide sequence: TGTGCCAGTAGACAGGGCCTCTCTGGAAACACCATATATTTT.

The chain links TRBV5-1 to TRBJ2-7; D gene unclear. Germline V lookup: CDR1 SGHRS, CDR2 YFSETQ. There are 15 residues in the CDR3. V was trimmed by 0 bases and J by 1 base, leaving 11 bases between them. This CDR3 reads CASSLAIAQSYEQYF. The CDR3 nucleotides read TGCGCCAGCAGCTTGGCCATAGCTCAGTCCTACGAGCAGTACTTC.

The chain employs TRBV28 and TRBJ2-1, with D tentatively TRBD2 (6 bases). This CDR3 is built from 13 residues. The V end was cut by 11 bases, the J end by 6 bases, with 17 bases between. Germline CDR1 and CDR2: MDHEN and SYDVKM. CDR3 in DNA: TGTGCCGGAGGGTCTTGGGACCTCAATGAGCAGTTCTTC. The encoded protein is CAGGSWDLNEQFF. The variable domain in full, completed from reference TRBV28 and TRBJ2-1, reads DVKVTQSSRYLVKRTGEKVFLECVQDMDHENMFWYRQDPGLGLRLIYFSYDVKMKEKGDIPEGYSVSREKKERFSLILESASTNQTSMYLCAGGSWDLNEQFFGPGTRLTVL.

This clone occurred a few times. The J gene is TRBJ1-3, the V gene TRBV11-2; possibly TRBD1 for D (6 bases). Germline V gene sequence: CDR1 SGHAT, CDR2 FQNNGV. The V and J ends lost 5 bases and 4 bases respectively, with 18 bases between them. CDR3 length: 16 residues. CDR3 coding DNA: TGTGCCAGCAGCCACGGGAGGGGGGAATGGGGAAACACCATATATTTT. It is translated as CASSHGRGEWGNTIYF. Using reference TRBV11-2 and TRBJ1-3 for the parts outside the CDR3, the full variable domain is EAGVAQSPRYKIIEKRQSVAFWCNPISGHATLYWYQQILGQGPKLLIQFQNNGVVDDSQLPKDRFSAERLKGVDSTLKIQPAKLEDSAVYLCASSHGRGEWGNTIYFGEGSWLTVV.

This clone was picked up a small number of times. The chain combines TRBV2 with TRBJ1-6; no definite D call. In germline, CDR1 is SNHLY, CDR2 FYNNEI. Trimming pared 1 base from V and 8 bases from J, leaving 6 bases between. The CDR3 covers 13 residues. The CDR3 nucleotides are TGTGCCAGCAGTGAAGTGGCGGATTCACCCCTCCACTTT. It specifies CASSEVADSPLHF.

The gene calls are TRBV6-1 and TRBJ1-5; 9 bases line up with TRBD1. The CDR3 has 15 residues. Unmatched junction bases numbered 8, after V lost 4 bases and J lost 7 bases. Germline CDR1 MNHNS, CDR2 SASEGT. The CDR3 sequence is CASSVLGTGKQPQHF. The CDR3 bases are TGTGCCAGCAGTGTCCTCGGGACAGGGAAGCAGCCCCAGCATTTT.

CDR3 sequence reads: CASSLATIAGGYNEQFF. CDR3 DNA: TGCGCCAGCAGCTTGGCCACTATAGCGGGGGGGTACAATGAGCAGTTCTTC. The chain joins TRBV5-1 to TRBJ2-1, with 11 bases aligning to TRBD2. From germline, CDR1 is SGHRS and CDR2 YFSETQ. V shed 0 bases, J shed 4 bases, and the junction held 6 bases outside the gene matches. The length of the CDR3 is 17 residues.

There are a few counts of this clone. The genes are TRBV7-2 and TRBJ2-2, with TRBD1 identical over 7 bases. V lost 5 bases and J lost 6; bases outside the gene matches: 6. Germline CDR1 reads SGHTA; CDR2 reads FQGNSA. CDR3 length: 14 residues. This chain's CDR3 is CASSARQGPGELFF. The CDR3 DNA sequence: TGTGCCAGCAGCGCGCGACAGGGCCCCGGGGAGCTGTTTTTT.

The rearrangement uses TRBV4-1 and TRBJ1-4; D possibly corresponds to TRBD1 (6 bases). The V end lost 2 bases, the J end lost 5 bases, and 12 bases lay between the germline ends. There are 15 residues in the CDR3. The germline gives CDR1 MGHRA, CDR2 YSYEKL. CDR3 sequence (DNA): TGCGCCAGCAGCCAACCCCTCACAGGGAATGAAAAACTGTTTTTT. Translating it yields CASSQPLTGNEKLFF.

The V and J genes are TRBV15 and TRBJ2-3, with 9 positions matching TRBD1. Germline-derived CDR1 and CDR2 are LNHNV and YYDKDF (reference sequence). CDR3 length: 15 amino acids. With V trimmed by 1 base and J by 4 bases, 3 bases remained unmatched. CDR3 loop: CATSRVTGGADTQYF. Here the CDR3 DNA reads TGTGCCACCAGCAGAGTTACAGGGGGCGCAGATACGCAGTATTTT. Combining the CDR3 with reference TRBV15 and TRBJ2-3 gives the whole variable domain DAMVIQNPRYQVTQFGKPVTLSCSQTLNHNVMYWYQQKSSQAPKLLFHYYDKDFNNEADTPDNFQSRRPNTSFCFLDIRSPGLGDTAMYLCATSRVTGGADTQYFGPGTRLTVL.

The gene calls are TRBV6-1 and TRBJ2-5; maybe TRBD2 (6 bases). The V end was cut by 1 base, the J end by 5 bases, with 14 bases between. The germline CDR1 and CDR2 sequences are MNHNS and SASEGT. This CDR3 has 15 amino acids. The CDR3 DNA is TGTGCCAGCAGTGAAGGGTGGGGGGTCGACGAGACCCAGTACTTC. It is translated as CASSEGWGVDETQYF.

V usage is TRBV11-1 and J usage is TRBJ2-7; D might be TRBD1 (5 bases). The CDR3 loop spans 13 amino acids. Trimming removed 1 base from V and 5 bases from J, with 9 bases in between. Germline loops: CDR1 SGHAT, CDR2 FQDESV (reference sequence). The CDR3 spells CASSLDSRDEQYF. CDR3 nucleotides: TGTGCCAGCAGCTTAGATAGCAGGGACGAGCAGTACTTC.

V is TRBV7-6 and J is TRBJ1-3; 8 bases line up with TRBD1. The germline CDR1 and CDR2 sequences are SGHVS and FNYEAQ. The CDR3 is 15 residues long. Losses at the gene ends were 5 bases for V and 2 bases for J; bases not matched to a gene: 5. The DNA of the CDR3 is TGTGCCAGCAGCACCCAGGGGGCGCCTGGAAACACCATATATTTT. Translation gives CASSTQGAPGNTIYF.